There are a few counts of the clone carrying this T cell receptor (beta chain). Its antigen is undetermined. Germline V gene sequence: CDR1 SGDLS, CDR2 YYNGEE. The CDR3 has 11 residues. Trimming removed 8 bases from V and 6 bases from J, with 11 bases in between. This PCR relied on a set of 60 Vbeta primers and 13 Jbeta primers. The repertoire was sequenced with immunoSEQ multiplex PCR; TCRdb's copy has only in-frame clones and lacks some. The sample has approximately 84,000 clones, more than 70% seen once; the top ten hold 2% to 3%. This sample stems from a study of cytomegalovirus exposure and HLA in healthy donors. Study-level results: A later analysis linked a missense DCLRE1C variant to TCR beta V- and J-gene trimming. Associated with cytomegalovirus, according to the listing, were approximately 160 TCR beta chains.

The chain couples TRBV9 to TRBJ2-5; the D is unclear. Sequenced sample: PBMCs. The TCR sequence derives from a male donor in good health and CMV-seropositive. This CDR3 is CARCERKTQYF. The CDR3, as DNA: TGTGCCAGGTGTGAGAGGAAGACCCAGTACTTC.